This T cell receptor (beta chain) emerged from a study of T cell responses to AZD1222 COVID-19 vaccine. Study summary: Both about-4-week and about-12-week second-dose recipients were combined. Findings of the study overall: Receipt of two AZD1222 doses was followed by a rise in Spike-specific TCR breadth and depth. The donors showed a predominance of white British ancestry and of females, with possible underestimation of clonal diversity. All repertoire sampling was performed exclusively after the peak T cell response.

Libraries were prepared by immunoSEQ multiplex PCR; TCRdb keeps only in-frame clonotypes and omits some of them. This table has 75,000 to 100,000 clones, roughly 87% appearing once. Germline assignment: CDR1 SSHAT and CDR2 FNYEAQ (reference sequence). CDR3 length: 18 amino acids. As concerns this clone: Its antigen remains unidentified. Germline and junction disagree at one end, which may indicate a read error.

Material: peripheral blood, obtained on day 0 of AZD1222 vaccination. The clonotype originates from an adult in good health. This chain connects TRBV7-7 to TRBJ2-3; 10 nucleotides match TRBD2. In DNA form, the CDR3 reads TGTGCTAGCAGCCTGAACCCTAGCGGGGGCTTTAGCACAGATACGCAGTATTTT. It encodes CASSLNPSGGFSTDTQYF.